Below are 14 T cell receptor beta chains sequenced from a single sample in a study of graft-versus-host responses after intestinal transplantation. Clones were sequenced by immunoSEQ multiplex PCR, and TCRdb holds only the in-frame ones, with some missing. The sample lists about 38,000 clones, 83% seen once, with 3.5% in the top ten. This sample comprised PBMCs, obtained about 160 weeks after transplant. The receptors were sampled from a human patient who received an intestinal transplant, so some T cells may come from the graft donor.

The chain uses TRBV4-2 and TRBJ1-5, with a weak D call TRBD1 (5 bases). The germline CDR1 and CDR2 sequences are LGHNA and YNFKEQ. There are 16 residues in the CDR3. The germline V and J ends were trimmed by 1 base and 5 bases, with 15 bases remaining between them. Written as DNA, the CDR3 is TGTGCCAGCAGCCAAGTTCTGTGGGGGGGAGATCAGCCCCAGCATTTT. Amino acid sequence: CASSQVLWGGDQPQHF.

This clone appeared a few times. The chain recombines TRBV29-1 with TRBJ1-1, with 11 positions matching TRBD1. CDR1 is SQVTM and CDR2 is ANQGSEA in the germline V gene. Germline trimming cut 6 bases from V and 1 base from J; bases unmatched to any gene: 7. This CDR3 comprises 15 residues. CDR3 nucleotides: TGCAGCGTCGTGGGGACAGGGGGGTGGAACACTGAAGCTTTCTTT. This sequence encodes CSVVGTGGWNTEAFF.

V gene TRBV2 combines with J gene TRBJ2-7, with 13 bases aligning to TRBD2. Trimming at V came to 2 bases and at J to 7 bases, leaving 5 bases not matched to a gene. CDR1 is SNHLY, CDR2 FYNNEI, per germline. The CDR3 spans 15 residues. CDR3 DNA: TGTGCCAGCAGTGAAAGGTGGACTAGCGGGAGTGAGCAGTACTTC. Residues: CASSERWTSGSEQYF.

The chain carries TRBV30 and TRBJ2-1, with 10 nucleotides matching TRBD2. J gave up 9 bases and V 1 base, and 3 bases lay outside the gene matches. The CDR3 sequence is 13 residues long. In germline, CDR1 is GTSNPN, CDR2 SVGIG (reference sequence). The CDR3 spells CAWSASGGSEQFF. CDR3 DNA: TGTGCCTGGAGTGCTAGCGGGGGAAGTGAGCAGTTCTTC.

The chain joins TRBV19 to TRBJ2-3; D unclear. The germline V gene has CDR1 LNHDA and CDR2 SQIVND (reference sequence). This CDR3 region has 15 residues. The germline V and J ends were trimmed by 3 bases and 0 bases, with 10 bases remaining between them. CDR3 residues: CASSINRVSTDTQYF. Here the CDR3 DNA reads TGTGCCAGTAGTATCAATCGGGTTAGCACAGATACGCAGTATTTT.

The sample holds a few counts of this clone. The gene calls are TRBV5-5 and TRBJ2-1; no clear D gene. The CDR3 extends over 14 amino acids. Germline lookup yields CDR1 SGHKS and CDR2 YYEKEE (reference sequence). V gave up 4 bases and J gave up 5 bases, with 13 bases separating them. CDR3 sequence reads: CASSPTSTNNEQFF. In DNA, the CDR3 is TGTGCCAGCAGCCCCACAAGCACCAACAATGAGCAGTTCTTC.

This clone was observed once. The gene calls are TRBV28 and TRBJ1-6; 7 nucleotides match TRBD1. Trimming at V came to 6 bases and at J to 6 bases, leaving 17 bases not matched to a gene. Germline CDR1 and CDR2: MDHEN and SYDVKM. The CDR3 length is 18 residues. The CDR3 DNA follows: TGTGCCAGCAGACAGACAGGGAGCTCACCTGCCCTTAATTCACCCCTCCACTTT. Translated: CASRQTGSSPALNSPLHF.

The chain links TRBV10-2 to TRBJ1-1; the D is unclear. The CDR3 runs 13 residues. Trimming removed 10 bases at V and 1 base at J, with 13 bases between. From germline, CDR1 is WSHSY and CDR2 SAAADI. The CDR3 bases are TGCGCCATCGGCCATAAGGGGAACACTGAAGCTTTCTTT. Protein product: CAIGHKGNTEAFF.

The rearrangement uses TRBV9 and TRBJ2-7; tentatively, D is TRBD2 (6 bases). Per germline, CDR1 SGDLS and CDR2 YYNGEE. This CDR3 comprises 16 residues. Trimming took off 0 bases at V and 5 bases at J, with 18 bases between the two ends. The CDR3 region is CASSVAGLAGSHEQYF. The DNA for the CDR3 is TGTGCCAGCAGCGTAGCGGGCTTGGCGGGAAGCCACGAGCAGTACTTC.

This clone was seen more than once but under ten times. J is TRBJ2-7 and V is TRBV6-1; 9 nucleotides agree with TRBD2. The CDR3 extends over 15 amino acids. V gave up 1 base and J gave up 3 bases; unmatched junction bases: 4. Germline CDR1 reads MNHNS; CDR2 reads SASEGT. CDR3 nucleotides: TGTGCCAGCAGTGAAGGGTCTAGCGGGATCTACGAGCAGTACTTC. This translates into CASSEGSSGIYEQYF.

The table lists this clone with a count of one. J is TRBJ2-7 and V is TRBV18; 9 bases are a match to TRBD1. CDR3 length equals 15 residues. CDR1 is KGHSH and CDR2 is LQKENI in the germline V gene. After removal of 5 bases from V and 3 bases from J, the junction contained 8 bases not matched to a gene. CDR3 nucleotides: TGTGCCAGCTCAACGGGACAGGGAAGGGGCTACGAGCAGTACTTC. Its protein product is CASSTGQGRGYEQYF. Combining the CDR3 with reference TRBV18 and TRBJ2-7 gives the whole variable domain NAGVMQNPRHLVRRRGQEARLRCSPMKGHSHVYWYRQLPEEGLKFMVYLQKENIIDESGMPKERFSAEFPKEGPSILRIQQVVRGDSAAYFCASSTGQGRGYEQYFGPGTRLTVT.

The rearrangement links TRBV5-1 to TRBJ2-1; D is unclear. CDR1 and CDR2 from the germline V gene are SGHRS and YFSETQ. Trimming pared 0 bases from V and 0 bases from J, leaving 7 bases between. The CDR3 is 15 amino acids. CDR3 protein: CASSLGSSSYNEQFF. CDR3 DNA: TGCGCCAGCAGCTTGGGATCGAGCTCCTACAATGAGCAGTTCTTC.

The chain has TRBV5-1 and TRBJ2-3, with 14 bases that match TRBD2. CDR1 is SGHRS and CDR2 is YFSETQ in the germline V gene. The CDR3 has 18 amino acids. After removal of 0 bases from V and 1 base from J, the junction contained 4 bases not matched to a gene. Written as DNA, the CDR3 is TGCGCCAGCAGCTTGGGACTAGCGGGGGGGCAGGGCACAGATACGCAGTATTTT. This codes for CASSLGLAGGQGTDTQYF.

This clone has only one observation. The rearrangement joins TRBV4-2 to TRBJ2-7; 8 positions agree with TRBD2. V was clipped by 5 bases and J by 1 base; unmatched bases: 13. CDR1 and CDR2 (germline): LGHNA, YNFKEQ. The CDR3 loop spans 17 amino acids. The CDR3 sequence is CASSLGTSSRFSYEQYF. The CDR3 coding sequence is TGTGCCAGCAGCTTGGGGACTAGTTCAAGATTTTCCTACGAGCAGTACTTC.